This T cell receptor (beta chain) was recorded in a study of blood T cell repertoires in COVID-19. At the level of the study: Both acute and convalescent COVID-19 samples were obtained from the United States, Italy and Spain. PBMCs, B-cell-depleted T cells, or T cells were the source of the cDNA or gDNA that made up the material.

As handled by the study authors: Estimation of nucleated cell counts relied on the amplification of reference gene primers. Assay: immunoSEQ multiplex PCR; the TCRdb copy retains only in-frame clones and omits some. The V and J calls and clone size were taken over from that table, and D and trimming were inferred from the DNA. The table lists around 280,000 clones, approximately 86% of them singletons. The CDR3 runs 14 residues. From germline, CDR1 is GTSNPN and CDR2 SVGIG (reference sequence). V gave up 3 bases and J gave up 3 bases, with 12 bases separating them. The clonotype was recovered from a man aged 70-80 years with acute or convalescent COVID-19. The chain recombines TRBV30 with TRBJ2-1; D perhaps matches TRBD2 (6 bases). Sequenced sample: peripheral blood. The CDR3 is CAWRKEGVYNEQFF. In DNA form, the CDR3 reads TGTGCCTGGAGAAAGGAGGGCGTCTACAATGAGCAGTTCTTC.